The T cell receptor beta chain under discussion was sequenced for a study of early T cells in non-severe SARS-CoV-2 infection. Unmatched junction bases numbered 10, after V lost 10 bases and J lost 6 bases. From germline, CDR1 is ENHRY and CDR2 SYGVKD. The CDR3 totals 14 residues. Individual cDNA molecules received unique molecular identifiers. TCRdb fed the 5' RACE reads into MiXCR, producing one record per CDR3 protein. The table lists under 70,000 distinct CDR3 sequences, about 15% of them singletons. The source material was whole blood, sampled at baseline. The J gene is TRBJ2-7, the V gene TRBV10-3; 12 positions agree with TRBD1. The TCR originated in an adult who was a healthcare worker with PCR-confirmed SARS-CoV-2 infection or an uninfected control (not recorded which). CDR3 sequence (DNA): TGTGCCACCGTCGTCGGGACAGGGGGCGCCGAGCAGTACTTC. Translating it yields CATVVGTGGAEQYF.